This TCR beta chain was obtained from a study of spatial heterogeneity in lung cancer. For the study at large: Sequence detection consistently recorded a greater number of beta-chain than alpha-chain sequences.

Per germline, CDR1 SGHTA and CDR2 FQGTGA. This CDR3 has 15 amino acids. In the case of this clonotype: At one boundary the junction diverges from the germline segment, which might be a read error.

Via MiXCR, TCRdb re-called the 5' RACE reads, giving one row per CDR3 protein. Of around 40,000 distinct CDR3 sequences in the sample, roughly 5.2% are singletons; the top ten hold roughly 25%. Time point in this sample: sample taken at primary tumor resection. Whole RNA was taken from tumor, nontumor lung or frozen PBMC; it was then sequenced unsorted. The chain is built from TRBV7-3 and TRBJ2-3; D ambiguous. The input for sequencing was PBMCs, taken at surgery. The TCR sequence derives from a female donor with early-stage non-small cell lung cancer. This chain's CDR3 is CVSSLLTMTTDTQYF. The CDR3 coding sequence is TGTGTCAGCAGCTTACTCACTATGACCACAGATACGCAGTATTTT. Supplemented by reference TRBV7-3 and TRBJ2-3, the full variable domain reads GAGVSQTPSNKVTEKGKYVELRCDPISGHTALYWYRQSLGQGPEFLIYFQGTGAADDSGLPNDRFFAVRPEGSVSTLKIQRTERGDSAVYLCVSSLLTMTTDTQYFGPGTRLTVL.